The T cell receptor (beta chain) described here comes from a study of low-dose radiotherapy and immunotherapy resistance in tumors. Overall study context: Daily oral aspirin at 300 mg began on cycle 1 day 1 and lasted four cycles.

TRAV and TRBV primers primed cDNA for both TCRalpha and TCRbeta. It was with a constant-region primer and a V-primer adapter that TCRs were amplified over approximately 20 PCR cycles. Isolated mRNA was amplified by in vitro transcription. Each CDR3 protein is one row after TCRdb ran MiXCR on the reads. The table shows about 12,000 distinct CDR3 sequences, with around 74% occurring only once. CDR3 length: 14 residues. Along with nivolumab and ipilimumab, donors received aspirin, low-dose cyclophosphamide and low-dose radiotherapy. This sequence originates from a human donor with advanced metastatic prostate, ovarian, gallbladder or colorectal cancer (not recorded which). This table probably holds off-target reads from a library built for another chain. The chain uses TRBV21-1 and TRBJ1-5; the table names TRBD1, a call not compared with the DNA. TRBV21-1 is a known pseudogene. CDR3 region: CASSKQGCNQPQHF. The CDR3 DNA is TGTGCCAGCAGCAAACAGGGTTGCAATCAGCCCCAGCATTTT.